Presented here are 5 T cell receptor beta chains from one specimen sequenced in a study of cytomegalovirus exposure and HLA in healthy donors. Researchers ran the PCR with 60 Vbeta and 13 Jbeta primers. Sequencing was performed with immunoSEQ multiplex PCR; in TCRdb, only in-frame clones are kept and a portion is missing. Of some 150,000 clones in the sample, about 70% are singletons; the top ten hold 3.5% to 4%. Sequencing was done on a sample of PBMCs. These receptors all stem from a man aged 18 to 29 in good health and CMV-seronegative.

This clone was recorded once. This chain links TRBV30 with TRBJ2-7; the match to TRBD1 covers 7 bases. CDR1 and CDR2 from the germline V gene are GTSNPN and SVGIG (reference sequence). With V trimmed by 5 bases and J by 0 bases, 7 bases remained unmatched. The CDR3 is 14 amino acids. CDR3 nucleotide sequence: TGTGCCTGGGAGAAACAGGGGACCTCCTACGAGCAGTACTTC. Residues: CAWEKQGTSYEQYF.

This chain links TRBV6-5 with TRBJ2-7; no clear D. Trimming removed 5 bases from V and 3 bases from J, with 11 bases in between. This CDR3 region has 13 residues. Germline CDR1 reads MNHEY; CDR2 reads SVGAGI. The CDR3 DNA follows: TGTGCCAGCAGTCCCACCGACATCTACGAGCAGTACTTC. It yields the protein CASSPTDIYEQYF.

This rearrangement joins TRBV7-9 to TRBJ2-7, with D unresolved. V dropped 2 bases and J dropped 2 bases, with 10 bases sitting between them. CDR1 is SEHNR, CDR2 FQNEAQ, per germline (reference sequence). The CDR3 contains 14 residues. The CDR3 protein is CASSLLRRTYEQYF. The CDR3 DNA reads TGTGCCAGCAGCTTATTGCGGAGAACCTACGAGCAGTACTTC.

The CDR3 nucleotides read TGTGCCAGCAGTTTTGGCCAGGGGGACTATGGCTACACCTTC. Translation: CASSFGQGDYGYTF. The chain couples TRBV27 to TRBJ1-2; 7 nucleotides match TRBD1. The germline gives CDR1 MNHEY, CDR2 SMNVEV (reference sequence). The V gene end was trimmed by 3 bases and the J gene end by 3 bases; junction bases not matched to a gene: 4. The CDR3 is 14 residues long.

This chain connects TRBV7-2 to TRBJ1-4; 10 bases match TRBD1. CDR1 is SGHTA, CDR2 FQGNSA, per germline. V lost 5 bases to trimming and J lost 8 bases; unmatched junction nucleotides: 5. The CDR3 has 14 amino acids. CDR3: CASSVDRGHEKLFF. The CDR3, as DNA: TGTGCCAGCAGCGTCGACAGGGGGCACGAAAAACTGTTTTTT.